This record covers a single TCR beta chain. Its antigen is not known. This specimen belongs to a study of cytomegalovirus exposure and HLA in healthy donors. Study results and limitations: When the data were analyzed later, several of the most significant clusters appeared to be linked to common viral pathogens.

PCR involved 60 Vbeta and 13 Jbeta primers. Method: immunoSEQ multiplex PCR; TCRdb's copy keeps in-frame clones and lacks some. Seen here are 130,000 to 150,000 clones, about three quarters observed once, and the top ten hold about 2.9%. With V trimmed by 5 bases and J by 4 bases, 9 bases remained unmatched. Germline loops: CDR1 LNHDA, CDR2 SQIVND (reference sequence). The CDR3 is made up of 15 amino acids. The chain recombines TRBV19 with TRBJ2-5; 8 bases align to TRBD1. The specimen was PBMCs. The source is a man aged 35 to 55 in good health and CMV-seropositive. The CDR3 is CASSRDRGARETQYF. The CDR3 DNA reads as TGTGCCAGTAGTCGCGACAGGGGAGCAAGAGAGACCCAGTACTTC.